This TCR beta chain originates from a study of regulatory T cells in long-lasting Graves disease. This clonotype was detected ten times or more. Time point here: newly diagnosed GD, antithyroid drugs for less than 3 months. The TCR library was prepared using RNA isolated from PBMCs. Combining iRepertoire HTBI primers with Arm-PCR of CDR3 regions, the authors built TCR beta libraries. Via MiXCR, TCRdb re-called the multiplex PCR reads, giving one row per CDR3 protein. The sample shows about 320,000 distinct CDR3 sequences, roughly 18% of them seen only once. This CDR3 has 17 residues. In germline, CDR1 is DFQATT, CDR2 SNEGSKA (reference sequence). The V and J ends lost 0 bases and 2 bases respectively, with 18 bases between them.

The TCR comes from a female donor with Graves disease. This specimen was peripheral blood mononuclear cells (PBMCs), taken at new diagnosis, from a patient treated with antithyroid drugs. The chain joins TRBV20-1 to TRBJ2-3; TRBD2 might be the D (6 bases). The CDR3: CSARDKALARATDTQYF. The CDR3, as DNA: TGCAGTGCTAGAGATAAGGCACTAGCCAGGGCCACAGATACGCAGTATTTT.